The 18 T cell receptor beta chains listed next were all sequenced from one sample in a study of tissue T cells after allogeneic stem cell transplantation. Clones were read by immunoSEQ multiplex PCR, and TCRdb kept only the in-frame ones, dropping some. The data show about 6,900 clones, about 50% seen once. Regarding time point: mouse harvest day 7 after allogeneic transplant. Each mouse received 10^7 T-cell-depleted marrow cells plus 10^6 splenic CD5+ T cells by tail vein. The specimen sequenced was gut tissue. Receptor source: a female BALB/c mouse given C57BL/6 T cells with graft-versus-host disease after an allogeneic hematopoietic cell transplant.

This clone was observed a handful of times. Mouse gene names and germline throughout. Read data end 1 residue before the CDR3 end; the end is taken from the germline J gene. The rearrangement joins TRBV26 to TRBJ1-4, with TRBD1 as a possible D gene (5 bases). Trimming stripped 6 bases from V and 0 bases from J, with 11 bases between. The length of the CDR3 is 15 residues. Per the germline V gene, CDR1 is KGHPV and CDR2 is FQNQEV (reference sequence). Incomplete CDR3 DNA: TGTGCCAGCAGCCTGGGACTCCTTTCCAACGAAAGATTATTT. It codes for CASSLGLLSNERLF. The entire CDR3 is CASSLGLLSNERLFF.

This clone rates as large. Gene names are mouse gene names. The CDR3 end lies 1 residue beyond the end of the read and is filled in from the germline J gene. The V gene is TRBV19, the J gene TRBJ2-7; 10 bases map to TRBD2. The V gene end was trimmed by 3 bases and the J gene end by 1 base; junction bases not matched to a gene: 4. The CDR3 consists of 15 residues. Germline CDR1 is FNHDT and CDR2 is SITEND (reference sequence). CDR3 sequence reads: CASSTLLGGSYEQYF. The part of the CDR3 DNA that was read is TGTGCCAGCAGTACCTTACTGGGGGGGTCCTATGAACAGTAC.

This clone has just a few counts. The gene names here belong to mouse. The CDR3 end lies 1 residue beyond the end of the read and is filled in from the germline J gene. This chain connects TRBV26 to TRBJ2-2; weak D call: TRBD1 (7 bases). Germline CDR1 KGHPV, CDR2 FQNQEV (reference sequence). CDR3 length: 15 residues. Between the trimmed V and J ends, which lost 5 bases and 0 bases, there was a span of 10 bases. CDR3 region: CASSVRGANTGQLYF. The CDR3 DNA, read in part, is TGTGCCAGCAGTGTCAGGGGGGCAAACACCGGGCAGCTCTAC.

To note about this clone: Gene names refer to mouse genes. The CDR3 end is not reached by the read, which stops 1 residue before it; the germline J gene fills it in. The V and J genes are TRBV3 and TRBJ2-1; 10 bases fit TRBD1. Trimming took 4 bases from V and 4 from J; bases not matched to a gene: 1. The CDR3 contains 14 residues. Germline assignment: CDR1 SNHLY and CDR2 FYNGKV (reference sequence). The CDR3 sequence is CASSSGQGYAEQFF. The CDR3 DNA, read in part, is TGTGCCAGCAGCTCGGGACAGGGGTATGCTGAGCAGTTC.

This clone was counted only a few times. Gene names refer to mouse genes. The CDR3 is CASTKQGISNERLFF. CDR3 bases read: TGTGCCAGCACGAAACAGGGGATTTCCAACGAAAGATTATTT. The chain uses TRBV26 and TRBJ1-4; the match to TRBD1 covers 7 bases. The read comes to an end 1 residue before the CDR3 does, leaving the germline J gene to fill in the end. CDR1 is KGHPV and CDR2 is FQNQEV in the germline V gene (reference sequence). Trimming cost V 7 bases and J 0 bases; bases outside gene matches: 5. The CDR3 length is 15 residues.

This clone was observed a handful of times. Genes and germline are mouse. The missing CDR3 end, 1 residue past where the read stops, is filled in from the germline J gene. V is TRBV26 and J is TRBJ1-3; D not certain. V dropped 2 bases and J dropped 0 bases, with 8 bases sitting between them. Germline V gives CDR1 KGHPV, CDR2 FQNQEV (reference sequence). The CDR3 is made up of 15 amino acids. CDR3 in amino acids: CASSLVGNSGNTLYF. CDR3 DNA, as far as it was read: TGTGCCAGCAGTCTGGTAGGGAATTCTGGAAATACGCTCTAT.

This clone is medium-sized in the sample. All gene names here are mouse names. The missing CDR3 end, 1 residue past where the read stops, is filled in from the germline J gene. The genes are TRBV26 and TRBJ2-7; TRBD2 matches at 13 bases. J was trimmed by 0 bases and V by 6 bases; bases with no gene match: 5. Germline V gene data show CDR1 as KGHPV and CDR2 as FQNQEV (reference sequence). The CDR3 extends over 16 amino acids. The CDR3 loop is CASSPDWGGSSYEQYF. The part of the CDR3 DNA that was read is TGTGCCAGCAGCCCGGACTGGGGGGGCAGCTCCTATGAACAGTAC.

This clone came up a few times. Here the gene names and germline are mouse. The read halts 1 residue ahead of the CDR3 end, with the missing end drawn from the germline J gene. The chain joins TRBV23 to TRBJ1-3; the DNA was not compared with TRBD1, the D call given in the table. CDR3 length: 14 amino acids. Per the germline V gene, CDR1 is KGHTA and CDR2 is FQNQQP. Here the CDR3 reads CSSSQDRGGNTLYF. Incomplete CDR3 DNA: TGCTCCAGCAGTCAAGACAGGGGAGGAAATACGCTCTAT.

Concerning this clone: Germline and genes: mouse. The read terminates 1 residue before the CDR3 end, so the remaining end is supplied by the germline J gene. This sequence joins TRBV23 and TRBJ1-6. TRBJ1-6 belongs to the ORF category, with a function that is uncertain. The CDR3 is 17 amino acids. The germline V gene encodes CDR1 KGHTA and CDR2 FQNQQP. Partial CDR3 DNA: TGCTCCAGCAGTCAATCGACTGGACGGTCCTATAATTCGCCCCTCTAC. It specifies CSSSQSTGRSYNSPLY. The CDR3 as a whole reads CSSSQSTGRSYNSPLYF.

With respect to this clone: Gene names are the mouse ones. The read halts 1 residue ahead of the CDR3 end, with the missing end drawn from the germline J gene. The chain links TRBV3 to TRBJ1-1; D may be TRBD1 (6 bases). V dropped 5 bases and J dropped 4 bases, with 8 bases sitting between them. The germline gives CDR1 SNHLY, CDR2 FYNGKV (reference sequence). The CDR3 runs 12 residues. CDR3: CASSQQGTEVFF. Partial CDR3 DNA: TGTGCCAGCAGCCAACAGGGCACAGAAGTCTTC. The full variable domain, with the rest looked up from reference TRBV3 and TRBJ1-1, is GPKVLQIPSHQIIDMGQMVTLNCDPVSNHLYFYWYKQILGQQMEFLVNFYNGKVMEKSKLFKDQFSVERPDGSYFTLKIQPTALEDSAVYFCASSQQGTEVFFGKGTRLTVV.

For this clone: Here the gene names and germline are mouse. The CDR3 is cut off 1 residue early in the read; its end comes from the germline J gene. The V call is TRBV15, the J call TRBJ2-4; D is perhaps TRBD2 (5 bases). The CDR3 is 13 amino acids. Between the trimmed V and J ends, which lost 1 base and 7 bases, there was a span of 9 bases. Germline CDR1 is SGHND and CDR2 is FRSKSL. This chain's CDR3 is CASSLEGGDTLYF. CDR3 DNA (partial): TGTGCCAGCAGTTTAGAGGGTGGGGACACCTTGTAC.

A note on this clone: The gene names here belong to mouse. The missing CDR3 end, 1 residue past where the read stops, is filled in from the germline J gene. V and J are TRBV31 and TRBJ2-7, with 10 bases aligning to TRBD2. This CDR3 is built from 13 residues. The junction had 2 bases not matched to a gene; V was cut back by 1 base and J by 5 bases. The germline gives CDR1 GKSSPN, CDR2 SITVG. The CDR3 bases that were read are TGTGCCTGGAGTCGCTGGGGGGGCGATGAACAGTAC. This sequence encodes CAWSRWGGDEQY. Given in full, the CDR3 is CAWSRWGGDEQYF. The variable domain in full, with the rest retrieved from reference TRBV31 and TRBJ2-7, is AQTIHQWPVAEIKAVGSPLSLGCTIKGKSSPNLYWYWQATGGTLQQLFYSITVGQVESVVQLNLSASRPKDDQFILSTEKLLLSHSGFYLCAWSRWGGDEQYFGPGTRLTVL.

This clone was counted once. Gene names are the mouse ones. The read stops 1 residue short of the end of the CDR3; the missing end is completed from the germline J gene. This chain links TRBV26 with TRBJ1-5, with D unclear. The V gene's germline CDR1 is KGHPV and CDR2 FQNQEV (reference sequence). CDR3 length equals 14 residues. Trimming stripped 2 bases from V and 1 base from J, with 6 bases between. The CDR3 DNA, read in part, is TGTGCCAGCAGTCTGGGCCAGAACAACCAGGCTCCGCTT. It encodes CASSLGQNNQAPL. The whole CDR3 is CASSLGQNNQAPLF.

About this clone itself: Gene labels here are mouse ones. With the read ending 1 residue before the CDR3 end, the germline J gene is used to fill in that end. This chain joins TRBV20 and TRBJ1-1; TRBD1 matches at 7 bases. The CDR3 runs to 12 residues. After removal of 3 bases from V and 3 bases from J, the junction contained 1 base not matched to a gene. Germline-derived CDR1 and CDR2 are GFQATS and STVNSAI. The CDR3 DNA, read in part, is TGTGGTGCTAGAAGGGGGCACACAGAAGTCTTC. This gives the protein CGARRGHTEVF. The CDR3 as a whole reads CGARRGHTEVFF.

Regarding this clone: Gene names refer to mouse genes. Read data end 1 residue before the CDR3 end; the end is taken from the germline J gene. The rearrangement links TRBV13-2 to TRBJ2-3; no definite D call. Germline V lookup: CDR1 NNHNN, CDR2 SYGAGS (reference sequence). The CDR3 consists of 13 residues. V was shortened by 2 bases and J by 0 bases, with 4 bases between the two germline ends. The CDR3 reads CASGEHSAETLYF. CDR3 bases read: TGTGCCAGCGGTGAACATAGTGCAGAAACGCTGTAT.

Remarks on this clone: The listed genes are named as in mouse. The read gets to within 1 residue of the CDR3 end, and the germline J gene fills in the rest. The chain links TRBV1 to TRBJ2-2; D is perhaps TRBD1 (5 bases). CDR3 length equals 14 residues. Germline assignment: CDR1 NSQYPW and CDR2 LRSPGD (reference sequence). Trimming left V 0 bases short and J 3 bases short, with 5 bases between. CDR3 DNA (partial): TGCACCTGCAGTGCAGAAGGGGACACCGGGCAGCTCTAC. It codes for CTCSAEGDTGQLY. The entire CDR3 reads CTCSAEGDTGQLYF.

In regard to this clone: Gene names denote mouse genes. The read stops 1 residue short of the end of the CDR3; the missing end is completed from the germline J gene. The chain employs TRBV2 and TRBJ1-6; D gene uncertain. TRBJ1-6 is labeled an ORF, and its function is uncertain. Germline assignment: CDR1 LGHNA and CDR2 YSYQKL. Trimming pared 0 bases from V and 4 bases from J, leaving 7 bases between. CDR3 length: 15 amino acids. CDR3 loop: CASSQEPEYNSPLYF. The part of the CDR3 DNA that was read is TGTGCCAGCAGCCAAGAACCGGAATATAATTCGCCCCTCTAC.

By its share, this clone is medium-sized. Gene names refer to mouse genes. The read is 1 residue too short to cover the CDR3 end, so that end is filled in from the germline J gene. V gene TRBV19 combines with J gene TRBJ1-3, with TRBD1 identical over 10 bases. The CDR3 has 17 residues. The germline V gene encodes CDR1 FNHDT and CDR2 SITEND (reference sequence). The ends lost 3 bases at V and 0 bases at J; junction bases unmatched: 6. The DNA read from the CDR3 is TGTGCCAGCAGTACCCCGACAGGGGGCACTTCTGGAAATACGCTCTAT. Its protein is CASSTPTGGTSGNTLY. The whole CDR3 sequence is CASSTPTGGTSGNTLYF.